One and the same sample provided the 5 T cell receptor beta chains below, sequenced in a study of cytomegalovirus exposure and HLA in healthy donors. The PCR had 60 Vbeta and 13 Jbeta primers. Assay used: immunoSEQ multiplex PCR; TCRdb lists only in-frame clones, some missing. The sample contains 150,000 to 200,000 clones, 75% to 85% of which appear only once. What was sequenced was PBMCs. The source of these receptors is a boy aged 5-17 years in good health and CMV-seronegative.

The chain employs TRBV25-1 and TRBJ1-2; 9 bases are a match to TRBD1. The CDR3 sequence is 15 residues long. CDR1 and CDR2 from the germline V gene are MGHDK and SYGVNS. The V and J ends lost 1 base and 7 bases, in that order; junction bases with no gene match: 7. This CDR3 reads CASSESIQGAGGYTF. In nucleotides, the CDR3 is TGTGCCAGCAGTGAATCTATACAGGGGGCAGGTGGCTACACCTTC.

V gene TRBV5-6 combines with J gene TRBJ1-6, with D hard to call. The CDR3 contains 14 residues. Per germline, CDR1 SGHDT and CDR2 YYEEEE. V was shortened by 2 bases and J by 6 bases, with 9 bases between the two germline ends. Here the CDR3 reads CASSFQVTNSPLHF. The CDR3 DNA reads TGTGCCAGCAGCTTTCAGGTGACTAATTCACCCCTCCACTTT. Full variable domain (remainder filled in from reference TRBV5-6 and TRBJ1-6): DAGVTQSPTHLIKTRGQQVTLRCSPKSGHDTVSWYQQALGQGPQFIFQYYEEEERQRGNFPDRFSGHQFPNYSSELNVNALLLGDSALYLCASSFQVTNSPLHFGNGTRLTVT.

The rearrangement links TRBV7-9 to TRBJ2-5; 8 bases are shared with TRBD2. CDR1 is SEHNR and CDR2 is FQNEAQ in the germline V gene (reference sequence). The CDR3 consists of 16 residues. V was clipped by 7 bases and J by 0 bases; unmatched bases: 10. The CDR3 DNA is TGTGCCAGCATACCCCCCCAGCGGGAGTACCAAGAGACCCAGTACTTC. Protein product: CASIPPQREYQETQYF. Complete variable domain (other parts from reference TRBV7-9 and TRBJ2-5): DTGVSQNPRHKITKRGQNVTFRCDPISEHNRLYWYRQTLGQGPEFLTYFQNEAQLEKSRLLSDRFSAERPKGSFSTLEIQRTEQGDSAMYLCASIPPQREYQETQYFGPGTRLLVL.

A note on this clone: One end of the junction is discordant with germline, which a read error may explain. Other DNA sequences from this sample encode an identical CDR3 as well. V and J are TRBV4-1 and TRBJ2-3, with TRBD1 matching over 7 bases. In germline, CDR1 is MGHRA, CDR2 YSYEKL. The CDR3 runs 17 residues. CDR3 region: CASSQPDRSTSTDTQYF. The CDR3 nucleotides read TGCGCCAGCAGCCAGCCGGACAGGTCCACAAGCACAGACACGCAGTATTTT.

The CDR3 loop reads CASSDSSTGGAGSRGYTF. CDR3 bases: TGTGCCAGCAGTGATTCCTCGACGGGGGGCGCGGGGAGCCGGGGCTACACCTTC. The chain couples TRBV6-1 to TRBJ1-2, with D maybe TRBD1 (6 bases). CDR1 is MNHNS and CDR2 is SASEGT in the germline V gene. V lost 3 bases, J lost 8 bases, and 28 bases lay in between. The CDR3 is made up of 18 amino acids.